These 21 T cell receptor beta chains were sequenced from one sample in a study of blood T cells in healthy people across ages. Combining a sample-barcoded 5' primer with a J-beta primer mix, a second PCR ran for 7 to 11 cycles. TCRdb recomputed calls from the 5' RACE reads with MiXCR, one row per CDR3 protein. Of some 890,000 distinct CDR3 sequences in the sample, 25% to 30% are singletons; the top ten hold approximately 10%. These data are also associated with another study on T cells of mothers and their children.

Sequencing input: blood. These receptors came from a woman in her forties in good health.

The chain uses TRBV12-3 or TRBV12-4 and TRBJ2-7; D is unresolved. The CDR3 covers 12 residues. The V and J ends lost 6 bases and 6 bases respectively, with 12 bases between them. The CDR3 bases are TGTGCCAGCAGCGCCTCGACCCTCGAGCAGTACTTC. This gives the protein CASSASTLEQYF.

This clonotype was counted many times. The chain links TRBV6-6 to TRBJ2-7, with a possible D match to TRBD2 (6 bases). CDR3 size: 17 residues. The V gene lost 6 bases and the J gene lost 0 bases, with 21 bases spanning the gap. Germline values: CDR1 MNHNY, CDR2 SVGAGI (reference sequence). The CDR3 here is CASRRDSLAGPSYEQYF. The CDR3 region has the DNA TGTGCCAGCAGGAGGGACTCACTTGCGGGGCCCTCCTACGAGCAGTACTTC.

The sample holds a few counts of this clonotype. The chain joins TRBV28 to TRBJ2-1; no clear D. The CDR3 is 11 amino acids. Germline V gene lookup returns CDR1 MDHEN and CDR2 SYDVKM. Trimming cost V 7 bases and J 8 bases, with 9 bases left between them. CDR3 loop: CASNAGYEQFF. CDR3 coding DNA: TGTGCCAGCAATGCCGGGTATGAGCAGTTCTTC. Supplemented by reference TRBV28 and TRBJ2-1, the full variable domain reads DVKVTQSSRYLVKRTGEKVFLECVQDMDHENMFWYRQDPGLGLRLIYFSYDVKMKEKGDIPEGYSVSREKKERFSLILESASTNQTSMYLCASNAGYEQFFGPGTRLTVL.

This chain joins TRBV20-1 and TRBJ1-5, with TRBD1 matching 10 bases. CDR1 and CDR2 (germline): DFQATT, SNEGSKA (reference sequence). J was trimmed by 1 base and V by 3 bases; bases with no gene match: 3. The CDR3 is 15 residues long. The CDR3 protein is CSARDRGSSNQPQHF. In DNA form, the CDR3 reads TGCAGTGCTAGGGACAGGGGGTCGAGCAATCAGCCCCAGCATTTT.

The CDR3 DNA sequence: TGCAGTGCTAAAAGCGGACAGGCTAACTATGGCTACACCTTC. Amino acids: CSAKSGQANYGYTF. The gene calls are TRBV20-1 and TRBJ1-2; 7 nucleotides agree with TRBD1. Germline CDR1 reads DFQATT; CDR2 reads SNEGSKA (reference sequence). CDR3 length: 14 residues. V lost 4 bases to trimming and J lost 0 bases; unmatched junction nucleotides: 5.

The chain has TRBV9 and TRBJ1-4; weak D call: TRBD1 (6 bases). CDR3 length: 16 amino acids. Looked up from germline, CDR1 is SGDLS and CDR2 is YYNGEE. V lost 1 base and J lost 8, with 18 bases in between. The CDR3 is CASSVSFRGQDEKLFF. Written as DNA, the CDR3 is TGTGCCAGCAGCGTAAGCTTTCGGGGGCAGGACGAAAAACTGTTTTTT. Supplemented by reference TRBV9 and TRBJ1-4, the full variable domain reads DSGVTQTPKHLITATGQRVTLRCSPRSGDLSVYWYQQSLDQGLQFLIQYYNGEERAKGNILERFSAQQFPDLHSELNLSSLELGDSALYFCASSVSFRGQDEKLFFGSGTQLSVL.

The chain carries TRBV20-1 and TRBJ2-6; 7 positions match TRBD1. Looked up from germline, CDR1 is DFQATT and CDR2 is SNEGSKA (reference sequence). This CDR3 has 16 amino acids. V was pared by 0 bases and J by 2 bases, with 4 bases of the junction left unmatched. Written as DNA, the CDR3 is TGCAGTGCTAGAGACCGTACAGGGGCTGGGGCCAACGTCCTGACTTTC. It specifies CSARDRTGAGANVLTF.

On this clonotype: Given the absence of the conserved phenylalanine or tryptophan at the CDR3 end, a read error is likely. The chain carries TRBV3-1 and TRBJ2-1, with unresolved D. Trimming removed 6 bases at V and 7 bases at J, with 19 bases between. The CDR3 length is 15 residues. The germline CDR1 and CDR2 sequences are LGHDT and YNNKEL (reference sequence). The CDR3 coding sequence is TGTGCCAGCAGTCAGCCTTATCCCCCCGGAAATGAGCAGTTCCTC. Translation gives CASSQPYPPGNEQFL.

This chain connects TRBV28 to TRBJ2-7; possible D gene TRBD1, 6 bases. The better agreement between TRBJ2-5 and the DNA end casts doubt on the J call. CDR1 and CDR2 from the germline V gene are MDHEN and SYDVKM. The CDR3 is 14 residues long. The CDR3, as DNA: TGTGCCAGCAGTCCACAGGGACCACAAGAGACCCAGTACTTC. Its translation: CASSPQGPQETQYF.

This clonotype was counted at least ten times. The chain couples TRBV11-2 to TRBJ2-7; 12 bases agree with TRBD1. Trimming removed 3 bases from V and 3 bases from J; junction bases left unmatched: 3. CDR3 length: 15 residues. Germline values: CDR1 SGHAT, CDR2 FQNNGV. The CDR3 is CASSLGQGANYEQYF. The CDR3, as DNA: TGTGCCAGCAGCTTGGGACAGGGGGCGAACTACGAGCAGTACTTC.

V gene TRBV4-2 combines with J gene TRBJ2-3; D is unclear. Trimming removed 1 base from V and 4 bases from J, with 12 bases in between. The CDR3 extends over 15 amino acids. Per the germline V gene, CDR1 is LGHNA and CDR2 is YNFKEQ. CDR3 sequence: CASSQGASTADTQYF. The CDR3 DNA reads TGTGCCAGCAGCCAAGGGGCTAGTACGGCAGATACGCAGTATTTT.

The table lists this clonotype with many counts. This chain connects TRBV5-1 to TRBJ2-7, with a weak D call TRBD1 (6 bases). CDR1 is SGHRS and CDR2 is YFSETQ in the germline V gene. The CDR3 spans 17 residues. V was clipped by 2 bases and J by 3 bases, with 21 bases between them. The CDR3 spells CASSFKYRAAEHYEQYF. The CDR3 region has the DNA TGCGCCAGCAGCTTCAAATACAGGGCGGCCGAACACTACGAGCAGTACTTC.

The J gene is TRBJ1-5, the V gene TRBV28, with 9 bases that match TRBD1. This CDR3 region has 17 residues. CDR1 and CDR2 (germline): MDHEN, SYDVKM. After removal of 6 bases from V and 0 bases from J, the junction contained 9 bases not matched to a gene. CDR3 DNA: TGTGCCAGCAGGGCGGACAGGGGATCCTATAGCAATCAGCCCCAGCATTTT. It encodes CASRADRGSYSNQPQHF.

The rearrangement links TRBV14 to TRBJ2-5; weak D call: TRBD1 (6 bases). Looked up from germline, CDR1 is SGHDN and CDR2 is FVKESK. Trimming took off 1 base at V and 4 bases at J, with 22 bases between the two ends. The CDR3 is made up of 18 amino acids. The DNA for the CDR3 is TGTGCCAGCAGCCAAGTGAGAGATGGCTGTGCGACAGGAGAGACCCAGTACTTC. It specifies CASSQVRDGCATGETQYF.

The V and J genes are TRBV5-5 and TRBJ1-3; 10 nucleotides line up with TRBD1. The CDR3 runs 16 residues. In germline, CDR1 is SGHKS, CDR2 YYEKEE (reference sequence). V gave up 1 base and J gave up 8 bases; unmatched junction bases: 9. Written as DNA, the CDR3 is TGTGCCAGCAGCTTGTCCAACCGGGACAGGGGAGACACCATATATTTT. The encoded protein is CASSLSNRDRGDTIYF.

This clonotype was counted at least ten times. The chain recombines TRBV4-1 with TRBJ2-6; D unclear. Germline V lookup: CDR1 MGHRA, CDR2 YSYEKL. V lost 0 bases and J lost 0, with 21 bases in between. The CDR3 totals 21 residues. CDR3 in DNA: TGCGCCAGCAGCCAAGAGAGAAGGGAAATCTACCTTCTCTCTGGGGCCAACGTCCTGACTTTC. It is translated as CASSQERREIYLLSGANVLTF.

The J gene is TRBJ1-4, the V gene TRBV24-1, with 10 bases lining up with TRBD1. V shed 12 bases and J 0 bases; nucleotides not matched to a gene: 21. The CDR3 length is 20 residues. Per germline, CDR1 KGHDR and CDR2 SFDVKD. The CDR3 here is CAPAWGTGTGAPATNEKLFF. The CDR3 DNA is TGTGCCCCCGCATGGGGGACCGGGACAGGGGCCCCAGCAACTAATGAAAAACTGTTTTTT.

This clonotype was counted a few times. The V and J genes are TRBV7-2 and TRBJ1-6, with a possible D match to TRBD1 (5 bases). The CDR3 spans 17 residues. In germline, CDR1 is SGHTA, CDR2 FQGNSA. V was cut by 7 bases and J by 1 base, with 17 bases left in between. CDR3 in DNA: TGTGCCAGCACCCACCGGAGAGGGGTATCCTATAATTCACCCCTCCACTTT. Protein: CASTHRRGVSYNSPLHF.

In its sample, this clonotype was seen many times. The rearrangement links TRBV10-2 to TRBJ2-7; D gene unclear. Germline assignment: CDR1 WSHSY and CDR2 SAAADI. This CDR3 is 12 amino acids long. V lost 0 bases and J 6 bases, leaving 6 bases between the germline ends. CDR3 loop: CASSESLVEQYF. As DNA, the CDR3 is TGCGCCAGCAGTGAGTCCCTAGTCGAGCAGTACTTC.

The gene calls are TRBV5-1 and TRBJ1-4; 9 bases match TRBD1. V lost 1 base to trimming and J lost 7 bases; unmatched junction nucleotides: 5. The CDR3 covers 15 residues. Looked up from germline, CDR1 is SGHRS and CDR2 is YFSETQ. CDR3 DNA sequence: TGCGCCAGCAGCTTGATGGGACAGGGTTCTGAAAAACTGTTTTTT. It translates to CASSLMGQGSEKLFF.

A word on this clonotype: This is likely a read error, given that the CDR3 carries no conserved phenylalanine or tryptophan at its end. The gene calls are TRBV20-1 and TRBJ2-7; a weak D match, TRBD1 (5 bases). The CDR3 is made up of 12 amino acids. The germline CDR1 and CDR2 sequences are DFQATT and SNEGSKA (reference sequence). V lost 4 bases and J lost 4, with 11 bases in between. In nucleotides, the CDR3 is TGCAGTGCTAATACAGGATTTTACGAGCAGTACTTA. This gives the protein CSANTGFYEQYL.